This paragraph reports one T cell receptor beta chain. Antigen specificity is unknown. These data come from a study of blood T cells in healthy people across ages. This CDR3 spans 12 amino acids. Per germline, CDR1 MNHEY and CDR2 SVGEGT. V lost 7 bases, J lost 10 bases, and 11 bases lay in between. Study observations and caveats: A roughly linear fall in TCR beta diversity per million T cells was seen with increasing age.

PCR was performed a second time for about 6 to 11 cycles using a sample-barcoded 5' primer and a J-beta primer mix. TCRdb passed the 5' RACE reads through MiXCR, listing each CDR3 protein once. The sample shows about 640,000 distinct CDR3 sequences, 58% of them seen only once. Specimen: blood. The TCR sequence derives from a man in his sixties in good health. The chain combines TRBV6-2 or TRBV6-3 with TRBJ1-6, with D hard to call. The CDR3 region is CASKGWGSPLHF. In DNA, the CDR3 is TGTGCCAGCAAAGGGTGGGGATCACCCCTCCACTTT.